Following are 6 T cell receptor beta chains from one sample sequenced in a study of blood T cells in healthy people across ages. A sample-barcoded 5' primer and a J-beta primer mix were used in a second PCR of about 7 to 12 cycles. TCRdb re-derived calls from the 5' RACE reads in MiXCR, one entry per CDR3 protein. The sample includes about 800,000 distinct CDR3 sequences, just under 25% of them seen just once. The sample was also linked to a second study, of T cells of mothers and their children.

Sample: blood. The receptors come from a boy aged 5-17 years in good health.

The chain recombines TRBV3-1 with TRBJ2-1, with 14 bases fitting TRBD2. With 6 bases clipped from V and 7 bases from J, the junction kept 17 bases outside the gene matches. Germline CDR1 reads LGHDT; CDR2 reads YNNKEL (reference sequence). The CDR3 spans 19 residues. The CDR3 DNA reads as TGTGCCAGCAGTCAGCGAGGGACTAGCGGGGGTTCGCGGGGGAATGAGCAGTTCTTC. It is translated as CASSQRGTSGGSRGNEQFF.

This chain connects TRBV11-2 to TRBJ2-1; 13 bases are a match to TRBD2. The CDR3 is made up of 16 amino acids. The ends lost 1 base at V and 5 bases at J; junction bases unmatched: 2. CDR1 is SGHAT, CDR2 FQNNGV, per germline. CDR3 DNA: TGTGCCAGCAGCTTAGTGGGGACTAGCGGGAACAATGAGCAGTTCTTC. Translation: CASSLVGTSGNNEQFF.

This CDR3 is CSASTGAGEQYF. The CDR3 nucleotides read TGCAGCGCTTCGACAGGGGCGGGTGAGCAGTACTTC. This chain connects TRBV29-1 to TRBJ2-7, with TRBD1 matching over 8 bases. Germline V gives CDR1 SQVTM, CDR2 ANQGSEA. CDR3 size: 12 residues. V gave up 7 bases and J gave up 7 bases; unmatched junction bases: 9.

This clonotype was picked up a small number of times. The CDR3 DNA is TGTGCCAGCAGTTTTCTAGGGAGGGGACACAACCAAGAGACCCAGTACTTC. The encoded protein is CASSFLGRGHNQETQYF. The V gene is TRBV28, the J gene TRBJ2-5; D possibly corresponds to TRBD2 (7 bases). The CDR3 spans 17 residues. The germline CDR1 and CDR2 sequences are MDHEN and SYDVKM. The V and J ends lost 3 bases and 0 bases respectively, with 17 bases between them.

This clonotype has only a few counts. It is unclear where the CDR3 begins or ends on the DNA, so no DNA is shown, and the CDR3 is as TCRdb lists it. V is TRBV29-1 and J is TRBJ1-2. From germline, CDR1 is SQVTM and CDR2 ANQGSEA. Termini included, the CDR3 measures 11 amino acids. The CDR3 protein is CSVWANYGCTF.

To note about this clonotype: An end of the junction does not agree with germline; a read error may underlie this. V gene TRBV7-2 combines with J gene TRBJ2-1, with TRBD2 matching over 11 bases. Germline CDR1 and CDR2: SGHTA and FQGNSA. The CDR3 is 19 residues long. Written as DNA, the CDR3 is TGTGCCTGCAGCTCCGACACCCCGGGACTAGCGGACCGGAATAATGAGCAGTTCTTC. Encoded protein: CACSSDTPGLADRNNEQFF.